This paragraph covers one TCR beta chain sequence. Its matching antigen is unknown. A single base separates this from a much larger clone, so it may be a read error. These data originate in a study of T cells after yellow fever vaccination. General study results and limits: Most clones from primary vaccination resurfaced after the booster (approximately 95% CD4, approximately 87% CD8). It was a weaker secondary response, yet one that peaked faster, at day 5 versus 15.

Researchers made TCR cDNA using 5'RACE template switching, and this step added a universal primer site and UMIs. TCRdb ran MiXCR on the 5' RACE reads and lists one entry per CDR3 protein. The sample includes about 75,000 distinct CDR3 sequences, more than 5.5% of them seen just once. V dropped 4 bases and J dropped 2 bases, with 13 bases sitting between them. Per germline, CDR1 LGHDT and CDR2 YNNKEL (reference sequence). The CDR3 has 15 amino acids. This TCR was recovered from a man aged 18 to 30 who received the YFV17D yellow fever vaccine. The chain joins TRBV3-1 to TRBJ2-3; D gene unclear. The specimen was CD8+ T cells sorted from PBMCs, collected roughly 10 days after the first yellow fever vaccination. The CDR3 sequence: CASSLDLQNTDTQYF. The CDR3 DNA reads as TGTGCCAGCAGCCTAGATCTCCAGAACACAGATACGCAGTATTTT.